This T cell receptor beta chain comes out of a study of blood T cell repertoires in COVID-19. Study overall: Some COVID-19 samples were acute and others convalescent; all came from the United States, Italy and Spain. From T cells, B-cell-depleted T cells, or PBMCs came the material, which was cDNA or gDNA.

In the authors' methods: Cell counts per sample came from amplifying reference gene primers. Sequencing used immunoSEQ multiplex PCR; TCRdb keeps in-frame clones, though not all of them. That table supplies the V and J calls and clone size; D and trimming were determined from the DNA. Altogether just over 650,000 clones are present, more than 80% being singletons, with the ten largest covering over 0.2%. This CDR3 is built from 15 residues. Trimming pared 6 bases from V and 0 bases from J, leaving 12 bases between. The germline V gene encodes CDR1 SNHLY and CDR2 FYNNEI. The chain has TRBV2 and TRBJ2-1; TRBD2 might be the D (5 bases). The sequence derives from a woman aged 18-29 years with acute or convalescent COVID-19. Sequencing was carried out using peripheral blood. The CDR3 sequence: CASRKEASSYNEQFF. The CDR3 nucleotides are TGTGCCAGCAGAAAGGAGGCGAGCTCCTACAATGAGCAGTTCTTC.